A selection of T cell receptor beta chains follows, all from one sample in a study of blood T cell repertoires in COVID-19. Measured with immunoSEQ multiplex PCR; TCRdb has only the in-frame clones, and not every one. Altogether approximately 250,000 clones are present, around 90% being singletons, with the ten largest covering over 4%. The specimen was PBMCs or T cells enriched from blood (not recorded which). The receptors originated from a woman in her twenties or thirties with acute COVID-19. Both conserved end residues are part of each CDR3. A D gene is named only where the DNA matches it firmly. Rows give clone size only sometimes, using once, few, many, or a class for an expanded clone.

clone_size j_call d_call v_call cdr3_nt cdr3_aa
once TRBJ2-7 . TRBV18 TGTGCCAGCTCACACCCGACAGTGAACTCCTACGAGCAGTACTTC CASSHPTVNSYEQYF
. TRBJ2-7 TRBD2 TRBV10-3 TGTGCCATCACTGGCGGGAGTCGGGCCTACGAGCAGTACTTC CAITGGSRAYEQYF
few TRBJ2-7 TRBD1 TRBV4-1 TGCGCCAGCAGCCAAGTAGGGACAGGGGTGTACGAGCAGTACTTC CASSQVGTGVYEQYF
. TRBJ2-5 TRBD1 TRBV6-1 TGTGCCAGCAGTGAAGCAGAGGGGGCCCGAAGGGAGACCCAGTACTTC CASSEAEGARRETQYF
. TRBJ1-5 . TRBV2 TGTGCCAGCAGTGAAAGAGAGGGCAATCAGCCCCAGCATTTT CASSEREGNQPQHF
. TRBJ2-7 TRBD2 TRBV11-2 TGTGCCAGCAGCCCAAATCGACTAGCTTCGTACGAGCAGTACTTC CASSPNRLASYEQYF
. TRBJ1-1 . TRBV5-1 TGCGCCAGCAGCTTGTTTGCAGGGGAAGGTGAAGCTTTCTTT CASSLFAGEGEAFF
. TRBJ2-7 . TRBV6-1 TGTGCCAGCAGTGAAGCTAGCGCCAGCTCCTACGAGCAGTACTTC CASSEASASSYEQYF
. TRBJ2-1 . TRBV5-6 TGTGCCAGCAGCCTACGCTGGACAGGAGGGCATGAGCAGTTCTTC CASSLRWTGGHEQFF
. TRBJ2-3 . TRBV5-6 TGTGCCAGCAGCTTGTCGGGAAAGCCATATGGTCCGCAGTATTTT CASSLSGKPYGPQYF
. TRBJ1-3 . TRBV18 TGTGCCAGCTCACCACCGATAGACTCTGGAAACACCATATATTTT CASSPPIDSGNTIYF
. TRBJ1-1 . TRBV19 TGTGCCAGTAGCCTAGACAGGTTAGTGGCTGAAGCTTTCTTT CASSLDRLVAEAFF
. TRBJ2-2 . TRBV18 TGTGCCAGCTCAGCCCGACGAGCAGGCACCGGGGAGCTGTTTTTT CASSARRAGTGELFF